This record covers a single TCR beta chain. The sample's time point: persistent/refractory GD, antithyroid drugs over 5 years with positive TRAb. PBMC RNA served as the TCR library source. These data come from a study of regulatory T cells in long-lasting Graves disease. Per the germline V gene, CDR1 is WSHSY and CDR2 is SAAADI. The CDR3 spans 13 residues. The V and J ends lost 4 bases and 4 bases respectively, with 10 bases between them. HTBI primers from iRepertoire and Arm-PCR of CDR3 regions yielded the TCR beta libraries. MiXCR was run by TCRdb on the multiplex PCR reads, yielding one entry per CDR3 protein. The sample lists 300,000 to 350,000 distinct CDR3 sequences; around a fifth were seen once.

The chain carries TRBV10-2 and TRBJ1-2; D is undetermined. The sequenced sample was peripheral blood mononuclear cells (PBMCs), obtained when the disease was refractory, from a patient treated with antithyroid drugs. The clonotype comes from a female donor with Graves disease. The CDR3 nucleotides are TGCGCCAGCAGTGTAGGCATCCCCTATGGCTACACCTTC. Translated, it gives CASSVGIPYGYTF.